One TCR beta chain is described in this entry. Original methodology: Researchers report that nucleated cell counts were estimated from reference gene primer amplification. Libraries were prepared by immunoSEQ multiplex PCR; TCRdb keeps only in-frame clonotypes and omits some of them. The V and J calls and clone size are taken from that table; D and trimming were inferred from the DNA. This sample has tens of thousands of clones, with around 83% found just once. These data originate in a study of blood T cell repertoires in COVID-19. Overall study: Whether acute or convalescent, the COVID-19 samples came from the United States, Italy and Spain. T cells, B-cell-depleted T cells, or PBMCs supplied cDNA or gDNA.

The CDR3 covers 11 residues. The germline V gene encodes CDR1 SGHAT and CDR2 FQNNGV. Trimming shortened V by 1 base and J by 5 bases, and 3 bases separated the two germline ends. This chain connects TRBV11-2 to TRBJ2-7; D call uncertain. The sequenced sample consisted of peripheral blood. The sequence came from a man of 80 years or more with active or convalescent COVID-19. The CDR3 DNA follows: TGTGCCAGCAGCTTAGTCGACGAGCAGTACTTC. It translates to CASSLVDEQYF.